This T cell receptor beta chain comes out of a study of graft-versus-host responses after intestinal transplantation. Using immunoSEQ multiplex PCR, the repertoire was profiled, and TCRdb retains in-frame clones only, with some absent. Found here are just over 70,000 clones, roughly 84% of them singletons; the top ten hold 0.39%. Details on this clone: What it binds is not known.

Germline V gene data show CDR1 as WNHNN and CDR2 as SYGVQD (reference sequence). Unmatched junction bases numbered 8, after V lost 0 bases and J lost 2 bases. The CDR3 is 17 residues long. Sequences were derived from unstimulated CD4+ T cells sorted from spleen or lymph node cells, sampled before transplant. The chain couples TRBV10-1 to TRBJ2-3, with TRBD1 matching over 7 bases. The sequence was collected from a human donor who was the organ donor for an intestinal transplant. The CDR3 spells CASSESPTGVDTDTQYF. CDR3 coding DNA: TGCGCCAGCAGTGAGTCACCCACAGGGGTTGACACAGATACGCAGTATTTT.